This T cell receptor beta chain was documented in a study of blood T cell repertoires in COVID-19. This study enrolled people aged roughly 18 to 100 from under 25 US geographic areas. The data were produced by immunoSEQ multiplex PCR, yet TCRdb's version contains in-frame clones alone and is incomplete. The sample consists of about 410,000 clones, roughly 89% of them appearing once. Sequenced material: PBMCs or T cells enriched from blood (not recorded which). The source of this sequence is a woman aged 25 to 45 who had recovered from COVID-19.

The CDR3 nucleotides are TGTGCCAGCAGCGTAGATGGGGGAGGGCCCCAGCATTTT. Translating gives CASSVDGGGPQHF. The V gene is TRBV9, the J gene TRBJ1-5; TRBD1 might be the D (5 bases). The CDR3 loop spans 13 amino acids. Looked up from germline, CDR1 is SGDLS and CDR2 is YYNGEE. The ends were cut back, 0 bases at V and 9 bases at J, with 10 bases in the middle.